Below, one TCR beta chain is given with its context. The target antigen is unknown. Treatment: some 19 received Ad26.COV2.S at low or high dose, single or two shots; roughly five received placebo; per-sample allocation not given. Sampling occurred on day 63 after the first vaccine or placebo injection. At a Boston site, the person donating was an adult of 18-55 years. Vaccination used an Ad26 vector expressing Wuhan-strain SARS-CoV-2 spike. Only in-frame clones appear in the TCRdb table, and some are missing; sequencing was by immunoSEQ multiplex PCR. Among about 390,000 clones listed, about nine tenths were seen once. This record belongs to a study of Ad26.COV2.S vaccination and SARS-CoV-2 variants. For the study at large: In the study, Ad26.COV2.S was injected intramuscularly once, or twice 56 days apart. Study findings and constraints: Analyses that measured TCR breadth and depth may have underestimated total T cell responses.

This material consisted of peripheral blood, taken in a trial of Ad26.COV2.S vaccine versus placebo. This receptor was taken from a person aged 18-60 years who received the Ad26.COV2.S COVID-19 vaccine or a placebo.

The CDR3 loop reads CSEGMFGLNTGELFF. The CDR3 nucleotides read TGCAGCGAGGGGATGTTTGGGCTGAACACCGGGGAGCTGTTTTTT. The chain joins TRBV29-1 to TRBJ2-2; tentative D call: TRBD1 (5 bases). This CDR3 region has 15 residues. Between the trimmed V and J ends, which lost 7 bases and 1 base, there was a span of 16 bases. The germline V gene has CDR1 SQVTM and CDR2 ANQGSEA.